These T cell receptor beta chains were read from a single sample in a study of blood T cell repertoires in COVID-19. Assay used: immunoSEQ multiplex PCR; TCRdb lists only in-frame clones, some missing. Of some 490,000 clones listed, 70% to 90% are singletons. Sequences were obtained from peripheral blood. All receptors come from a human donor in a cohort sampled during active COVID-19. The CDR3 runs from the conserved cysteine through the conserved F or W. D genes are given only for firm matches. Only part of the rows carry a size: once, few, many, or a class if the clone is expanded.

size	J	V	length	D	DNA	CDR3
NA	TRBJ2-3	TRBV7-9	12	NA	TGTGCCAGCAGCCCGAGCACAGATACGCAGTATTTT	CASSPSTDTQYF
NA	TRBJ2-2	TRBV4-3	17	TRBD2	TGCGCCAGCAGCCTAGAGGGACTAGCGGGAGGGACCGGGGAGCTGTTTTTT	CASSLEGLAGGTGELFF
NA	TRBJ2-5	TRBV9	14	NA	TGTGCCAGCAGCGTTAACTTGAGCAAAGAGACCCAGTACTTC	CASSVNLSKETQYF
NA	TRBJ2-7	TRBV5-1	14	NA	TGCGCCAGCAGCTCCGTCGAAAACAGTTACGAGCAGTACTTC	CASSSVENSYEQYF
NA	TRBJ1-4	TRBV7-8	13	NA	TGTGCCAGCAGCTTAATCCTGGACGGAGGACTGTTTTTT	CASSLILDGGLFF
NA	TRBJ2-7	TRBV5-6	15	TRBD1	TGTGCCAGCAGCCTAGGGACAGGGGTTCCCTACGAGCAGTACTTC	CASSLGTGVPYEQYF
NA	TRBJ1-5	TRBV4-1	16	TRBD1	TGCGCCAGCAGCCAAGATCCTGGACAGGGACATCAGCCCCAGCATTTT	CASSQDPGQGHQPQHF
NA	TRBJ2-1	TRBV7-3	15	TRBD1	TGTGCCAGCAGCACGGACAGGAGCTCCTACAATGAGCAGTTCTTC	CASSTDRSSYNEQFF
NA	TRBJ1-1	TRBV5-4	15	TRBD1	TGTGCCAGCAGGGATGACAGGGTGACGGGCGCTGAAGCTTTCTTT	CASRDDRVTGAEAFF
NA	TRBJ1-1	TRBV27	13	NA	TGTGCCAGCAGTTTACAGGGCTACACTGAAGCTTTCTTT	CASSLQGYTEAFF
NA	TRBJ2-2	TRBV7-2	16	TRBD1	TGTGCCAGCAGCTTACTGGGACAGGGGAACACCGGGGAGCTGTTTTTT	CASSLLGQGNTGELFF
once	TRBJ1-5	TRBV4-1	16	NA	TGCGCCAGCAGCCAAGATCGGGAGGGGGGCAATCAGCCCCAGCATTTT	CASSQDREGGNQPQHF
NA	TRBJ2-7	TRBV6-5	11	NA	TGTGCCAGCAGTATTTACGGCGAGCAGTACTTC	CASSIYGEQYF
NA	TRBJ1-5	TRBV12-1	14	NA	TGTGCCAGCAGTTATCTGACAGGGTGGCAGCCCCAGCATTTT	CASSYLTGWQPQHF
NA	TRBJ2-3	TRBV7-6	15	TRBD2	TGTGCCAGCAGCTCAAGCGGGACTAGCACAGATACGCAGTATTTT	CASSSSGTSTDTQYF
NA	TRBJ1-2	TRBV12-3/TRBV12-4	12	NA	TGTGCCAGCAGTCCGACACCCTATGGCTACACCTTC	CASSPTPYGYTF
NA	TRBJ2-1	TRBV4-1	16	TRBD2	TGCGCCAGCAGCCAAGAAGGGCTAGCGGGAGTCAATGAGCAGTTCTTC	CASSQEGLAGVNEQFF
NA	TRBJ2-1	TRBV14	14	NA	TGTGCCAGCAGCCCTAGAGCAGGGTACAATGAGCAGTTCTTC	CASSPRAGYNEQFF
once	TRBJ2-4	TRBV7-2	15	TRBD1	TGTGCCAGCAGCTTAGACAGGGGAGCCAAAAACATTCAGTACTTC	CASSLDRGAKNIQYF
NA	TRBJ2-5	TRBV11-2	16	NA	TGTGCCAGCAGCTTAGGCCTAGCGTCTAGCCAAGAGACCCAGTACTTC	CASSLGLASSQETQYF
NA	TRBJ1-1	TRBV7-2	13	NA	TGTGCCAGCAGCCCGACACGGAACACTGAAGCTTTCTTT	CASSPTRNTEAFF
NA	TRBJ2-3	TRBV5-4	16	TRBD2	TGTGCCAGCAGCCGAGACTCGGGGGGGGGCACAGATACGCAGTATTTT	CASSRDSGGGTDTQYF
few	TRBJ1-2	TRBV5-1	15	NA	TGCGCCAGCAGCCTATCCCGGGATCCCGTGAGGGGCTACACCTTC	CASSLSRDPVRGYTF
NA	TRBJ2-7	TRBV24-1	16	TRBD1	TGTGCCACCAGTGATTACGGGACAGGGGGCCGCTACGAGCAGTACTTC	CATSDYGTGGRYEQYF
NA	TRBJ2-6	TRBV2	17	TRBD1	TGTGCCAGCAGGGGACAGGGGGCCAACTCTGGGGCCAACGTCCTGACTTTC	CASRGQGANSGANVLTF
NA	TRBJ1-6	TRBV5-5	16	TRBD1	TGTGCCAGCAGCCGATCGCCCCAGGGGGCTGATTCACCCCTCCACTTT	CASSRSPQGADSPLHF
NA	TRBJ2-3	TRBV12-3/TRBV12-4	12	NA	TGTGCAGACCACCGGGACACAGATACGCAGTATTTT	CADHRDTDTQYF
NA	TRBJ1-2	TRBV18	13	NA	TGTGCCAGCTCAGAAGTCCGCGGGAATGGCTACACCTTC	CASSEVRGNGYTF
NA	TRBJ2-2	TRBV4-3	15	TRBD2	TGCGCCAGCAGTTATAGGGAGGGGAACACCGGGGAGCTGTTTTTT	CASSYREGNTGELFF
NA	TRBJ1-1	TRBV5-5	14	NA	TGTGCCAGCAGCGCGTCCGTGGTAAACACTGAAGCTTTCTTT	CASSASVVNTEAFF
NA	TRBJ2-1	TRBV19	18	NA	TGTGCCAGTAGTATTACCCCCTTCACGGGATGGGGCTACAATGAGCAGTTCTTC	CASSITPFTGWGYNEQFF
NA	TRBJ1-2	TRBV11-2	15	TRBD1	TGTGCCAGCAGCACCCCAGGGGGAAGCAGCTATGGCTACACCTTC	CASSTPGGSSYGYTF
NA	TRBJ2-6	TRBV15	18	NA	TGTGCCACCAGCAGTTATCCGGTACCGGGCTCTGGGGCCAACGTCCTGACTTTC	CATSSYPVPGSGANVLTF
NA	TRBJ1-1	TRBV12-3/TRBV12-4	13	NA	TGTGCCAGCAGTTTCAGAGAGGACACTGAAGCTTTCTTT	CASSFREDTEAFF
NA	TRBJ2-3	TRBV10-3	11	TRBD2	TGTGCCATCAGTGGGACTAGCACGCAGTATTTT	CAISGTSTQYF
NA	TRBJ1-1	TRBV11-2	13	TRBD1	TGTGCCAGCAGCTTAGACAGGGGGCGTGAAGCTTTCTTT	CASSLDRGREAFF
NA	TRBJ2-2	TRBV9	16	NA	TGTGCCAGCAGCCCGGACCTGAGACTAGTTTCCGGGGAGCTGTTTTTT	CASSPDLRLVSGELFF
NA	TRBJ2-7	TRBV7-3	16	NA	TGTGCCAGCAGCTTAGTCTTGTCTAGCGTTCTCGACGAGCAGTACTTC	CASSLVLSSVLDEQYF
NA	TRBJ2-3	TRBV5-1	17	NA	TGCGCCAGCAGCCGCCAGGGGTTGGCGGGAGCGGCAGATACGCAGTATTTT	CASSRQGLAGAADTQYF
NA	TRBJ1-1	TRBV30	13	NA	TGTGCCTGGAGTATTAGTAAGAACACTGAAGCTTTCTTT	CAWSISKNTEAFF
NA	TRBJ2-1	TRBV4-1	16	NA	TGCGCCAGCAGCCAAGATTTGGCTAGCCCTTACAATGAGCAGTTCTTC	CASSQDLASPYNEQFF